Below are 23 T cell receptor beta chains sequenced from a single sample in a study of blood T cell repertoires in COVID-19. The data were produced by immunoSEQ multiplex PCR, yet TCRdb's version contains in-frame clones alone and is incomplete. The sample has approximately 230,000 clones, around 88% seen once; the top ten hold over 1.1%. Sequencing was carried out using peripheral blood. These receptors were collected from an older man with acute or convalescent COVID-19.

The chain is built from TRBV4-2 and TRBJ2-5, with D perhaps matching TRBD1 (5 bases). The germline V gene encodes CDR1 LGHNA and CDR2 YNFKEQ. Deletions cut 1 base from V and 1 base from J, with 10 bases between. The CDR3 consists of 15 residues. CDR3 DNA: TGTGCCAGCAGCCAAGTCCAGGGTTCCCAAGAGACCCAGTACTTC. Protein sequence: CASSQVQGSQETQYF.

The genes are TRBV2 and TRBJ1-1; D is unresolved. In germline, CDR1 is SNHLY, CDR2 FYNNEI. Deletions cut 8 bases from V and 1 base from J, with 11 bases between. This CDR3 is built from 13 residues. The CDR3 nucleotides are TGTGCCAGCCCGCTTCGGGGGAACACTGAAGCTTTCTTT. Translation: CASPLRGNTEAFF.

V and J are TRBV19 and TRBJ1-2; 8 bases line up with TRBD1. Germline V gene lookup returns CDR1 LNHDA and CDR2 SQIVND (reference sequence). After removal of 0 bases from V and 0 bases from J, the junction contained 3 bases not matched to a gene. The CDR3 runs 16 residues. CDR3 region: CASSIDGQGPNYGYTF. Written as DNA, the CDR3 is TGTGCCAGTAGTATAGATGGACAGGGCCCTAACTATGGCTACACCTTC.

This chain links TRBV6-2 or TRBV6-3 with TRBJ1-5; no reliable D call. V was clipped by 2 bases and J by 6 bases, with 14 bases between them. Germline V gives CDR1 MNHEY, CDR2 SVGEGT. CDR3 length: 15 residues. The CDR3 DNA is TGTGCCAGCAGTTACGGGCTCTTGGGCACTCAGCCCCAGCATTTT. Encoded protein: CASSYGLLGTQPQHF.

The chain links TRBV18 to TRBJ1-3, with D unclear. Trimming shortened V by 3 bases and J by 0 bases, and 15 bases separated the two germline ends. Germline CDR1 reads KGHSH; CDR2 reads LQKENI. The CDR3 sequence is 17 residues long. The CDR3 DNA sequence: TGTGCCAGCTCACCCGAAGGAGGGATCAGCTCTGGAAACACCATATATTTT. This translates into CASSPEGGISSGNTIYF.

The table lists this clone with a few counts. This rearrangement joins TRBV27 to TRBJ2-7; 8 bases are a match to TRBD1. The length of the CDR3 is 14 residues. Germline loops: CDR1 MNHEY, CDR2 SMNVEV (reference sequence). V was pared by 2 bases and J by 2 bases, with 2 bases of the junction left unmatched. The DNA for the CDR3 is TGTGCCAGCAGTTTAGACAGGGGTCCCTACGAGCAGTACTTC. It codes for CASSLDRGPYEQYF.

The V gene is TRBV28, the J gene TRBJ2-3, with 8 positions matching TRBD1. The CDR3 loop spans 15 amino acids. Germline CDR1 is MDHEN and CDR2 is SYDVKM. After removal of 8 bases from V and 6 bases from J, the junction contained 13 bases not matched to a gene. The DNA of the CDR3 is TGTGCCAGCCTCCGTGGAGCAGGGGGCTGGGATACGCAGTATTTT. Encoded protein: CASLRGAGGWDTQYF. The full variable domain, completed using reference TRBV28 and TRBJ2-3, is DVKVTQSSRYLVKRTGEKVFLECVQDMDHENMFWYRQDPGLGLRLIYFSYDVKMKEKGDIPEGYSVSREKKERFSLILESASTNQTSMYLCASLRGAGGWDTQYFGPGTRLTVL.

The chain is built from TRBV5-4 and TRBJ1-3; D is perhaps TRBD1 (5 bases). In germline, CDR1 is SGHNT, CDR2 YYREEE (reference sequence). This CDR3 region has 15 residues. V lost 1 base to trimming and J lost 0 bases, with 8 bases between them. DNA for the CDR3: TGTGCCAGCAGCTTGCAGGGCCTCTCTGGAAACACCATATATTTT. This gives the protein CASSLQGLSGNTIYF.

The J gene is TRBJ1-4, the V gene TRBV2, with 7 bases lining up with TRBD1. Looked up from germline, CDR1 is SNHLY and CDR2 is FYNNEI. The CDR3 spans 16 residues. V gave up 6 bases and J gave up 2 bases; unmatched junction bases: 9. This chain's CDR3 is CASSLYLTGTNEKLFF. In nucleotides, the CDR3 is TGTGCCAGCAGCCTCTACCTGACAGGGACTAATGAAAAACTGTTTTTT.

The DNA for the CDR3 is TGTGCCAGCAATATTTCAGGGGGGAGGAACTATGGCTACACCTTC. This translates into CASNISGGRNYGYTF. The chain recombines TRBV6-5 with TRBJ1-2; TRBD1 aligns across 7 bases. This CDR3 is built from 15 residues. In germline, CDR1 is MNHEY, CDR2 SVGAGI. Trimming removed 7 bases from V and 2 bases from J; junction bases left unmatched: 10.

The V call is TRBV7-8, the J call TRBJ1-5; 7 bases match TRBD1. Trimming removed 6 bases from V and 1 base from J; junction bases left unmatched: 6. This CDR3 has 15 residues. CDR1 SGHVS and CDR2 FQNEAQ come from the germline V gene. The DNA of the CDR3 is TGTGCCAGCAGTTATATACAGGGGAGCAATCAGCCCCAGCATTTT. As protein: CASSYIQGSNQPQHF.

The chain carries TRBV12-3 or TRBV12-4 and TRBJ1-1; no clear D. This CDR3 spans 13 amino acids. V lost 10 bases, J lost 1 base, and 13 bases lay in between. For the CDR3, the DNA is TGTGCCACCGTATTGGAGGAGAACACTGAAGCTTTCTTT. Its protein product is CATVLEENTEAFF.

This clone came up a few times. The chain recombines TRBV28 with TRBJ1-1, with D maybe TRBD1 (5 bases). V gave up 4 bases and J gave up 5 bases, with 14 bases separating them. The CDR3 is made up of 14 amino acids. Germline loops: CDR1 MDHEN, CDR2 SYDVKM. This chain's CDR3 is CASSYGGEGTEAFF. DNA for the CDR3: TGTGCCAGCAGTTATGGGGGGGAGGGTACTGAAGCTTTCTTT.

CDR3 loop: CASSLFGGLSEKLFF. The DNA for the CDR3 is TGTGCCAGCAGCTTATTTGGGGGCCTCTCTGAAAAACTGTTTTTT. This chain connects TRBV7-2 to TRBJ1-4, with D perhaps TRBD1 (6 bases). CDR1 and CDR2 from the germline V gene are SGHTA and FQGNSA. Trimming cost V 2 bases and J 7 bases, with 14 bases left between them. CDR3 length: 15 residues.

The V and J genes are TRBV18 and TRBJ1-1, with TRBD1 as a possible D gene (6 bases). This CDR3 is 14 amino acids long. Germline V lookup: CDR1 KGHSH, CDR2 LQKENI. The V end was cut by 7 bases, the J end by 1 base, with 13 bases between. CDR3: CASLELTGNTEAFF. DNA for the CDR3: TGTGCCAGCTTAGAACTGACAGGGAACACTGAAGCTTTCTTT.

This clone was observed a single time. The gene calls are TRBV2 and TRBJ2-5, with 7 bases matching TRBD1. V lost 3 bases to trimming and J lost 5 bases; unmatched junction nucleotides: 6. The CDR3 length is 14 residues. Germline CDR1 reads SNHLY; CDR2 reads FYNNEI. CDR3 bases: TGTGCCAGCAGTGACAACAGGGGACCGGAGACCCAGTACTTC. This sequence encodes CASSDNRGPETQYF.

The chain carries TRBV18 and TRBJ2-1; a weak D match, TRBD2 (6 bases). The ends were cut back, 5 bases at V and 1 base at J, with 12 bases in the middle. The CDR3 totals 15 residues. Germline V gives CDR1 KGHSH, CDR2 LQKENI. The CDR3 loop is CASSESGSSYNEQFF. The CDR3 DNA reads TGTGCCAGCTCAGAGAGCGGGTCGTCCTACAATGAGCAGTTCTTC.

This clone showed up just once. The chain couples TRBV7-2 to TRBJ2-3; D is possibly TRBD2 (5 bases). V lost 2 bases to trimming and J lost 1 base, with 10 bases between them. Germline V gives CDR1 SGHTA, CDR2 FQGNSA. This CDR3 contains 15 residues. In DNA, the CDR3 is TGTGCCAGCAGCTTAACGCGCGGGCGCACAGATACGCAGTATTTT. Translation gives CASSLTRGRTDTQYF. The entire variable domain, with the rest obtained from reference TRBV7-2 and TRBJ2-3, is as follows: GAGVSQSPSNKVTEKGKDVELRCDPISGHTALYWYRQSLGQGLEFLIYFQGNSAPDKSGLPSDRFSAERTGGSVSTLTIQRTQQEDSAVYLCASSLTRGRTDTQYFGPGTRLTVL.

The J gene is TRBJ1-1, the V gene TRBV6-6; TRBD1 is a possible D gene (5 bases). The CDR3 has 13 amino acids. Between the trimmed V and J ends, which lost 5 bases and 8 bases, there was a span of 15 bases. The V gene's germline CDR1 is MNHNY and CDR2 SVGAGI (reference sequence). The CDR3 protein is CASSMTARIEAFF. CDR3 DNA: TGTGCCAGCAGTATGACAGCCCGGATCGAAGCTTTCTTT.

This chain links TRBV7-8 with TRBJ1-5; TRBD1 matches 7 bases. The CDR3 is made up of 14 amino acids. Trimming took 3 bases from V and 3 from J; bases not matched to a gene: 2. Per the germline V gene, CDR1 is SGHVS and CDR2 is FQNEAQ. CDR3 residues: CASSFDRVNQPQHF. DNA of the CDR3: TGTGCCAGCAGCTTCGACAGGGTCAATCAGCCCCAGCATTTT.

The chain is built from TRBV19 and TRBJ2-7; 7 bases line up with TRBD1. Germline V gene data show CDR1 as LNHDA and CDR2 as SQIVND (reference sequence). V was pared by 5 bases and J by 0 bases, with 7 bases of the junction left unmatched. The length of the CDR3 is 15 residues. The CDR3 DNA sequence: TGTGCCAGTAGTGATCCGGGACAGAACTCCTACGAGCAGTACTTC. Its translation is CASSDPGQNSYEQYF.

The chain employs TRBV14 and TRBJ1-1; TRBD1 agrees at 9 bases. The CDR3 has 15 amino acids. From germline, CDR1 is SGHDN and CDR2 FVKESK. The ends lost 2 bases at V and 4 bases at J; junction bases unmatched: 5. The CDR3 nucleotides are TGTGCCAGCAGCCAAAGTGGGACAGGGCGCACTGAAGCTTTCTTT. It codes for CASSQSGTGRTEAFF.

The chain carries TRBV7-2 and TRBJ2-7; D is undetermined. V gave up 2 bases and J gave up 2 bases, with 4 bases separating them. CDR3 length: 12 amino acids. Germline CDR1 SGHTA, CDR2 FQGNSA. The CDR3 loop reads CASSLIAYEQYF. The DNA of the CDR3 is TGTGCCAGCAGCTTAATCGCCTACGAGCAGTACTTC.